The 20 T cell receptor beta chains reported below all come from one sample, sequenced in a study of read filtering for tumor transcriptome and immune sequencing. Molecular barcoded adaptors covering alpha/delta and beta/gamma chains were used on 400 to 450 ng RNA. TCRdb reprocessed the reads with MiXCR, giving one entry per CDR3 protein. The table shows tens of thousands of distinct CDR3 sequences, with roughly an eighth occurring only once. Sequenced material: a population of CD138-negative cells sorted from bone marrow. The receptor source for this set is a donor at least 40 years old with multiple myeloma.

This clonotype showed up many times. The rearrangement joins TRBV30 to TRBJ2-1; 10 nucleotides agree with TRBD2. J was trimmed by 4 bases and V by 7 bases; bases with no gene match: 10. This CDR3 has 15 amino acids. The germline V gene encodes CDR1 GTSNPN and CDR2 SVGIG (reference sequence). This CDR3 reads CASPGTSARYNEQFF. The CDR3 DNA is TGTGCCTCGCCCGGGACTAGCGCGAGATACAATGAGCAGTTCTTC.

As regards this clonotype: A much more abundant neighbour one base away suggests this may be a read error. The V gene is TRBV30, the J gene TRBJ2-5; unclear D gene. CDR3 length equals 11 residues. Germline lookup yields CDR1 GTSNPN and CDR2 SVGIG (reference sequence). This CDR3 reads CAWGVRVDRYF. Written as DNA, the CDR3 is TGTGCCTGGGGTGTTCGCGTTGACCGGTACTTC.

The chain recombines TRBV6-6 with TRBJ2-7; D remains ambiguous. The CDR3 is made up of 12 amino acids. V dropped 2 bases and J dropped 6 bases, with 8 bases sitting between them. Germline CDR1 is MNHNY and CDR2 is SVGAGI (reference sequence). The CDR3 bases are TGTGCCAGCAGTTACACCCCCCGCGAGCAGTACTTC. Its translation is CASSYTPREQYF.

This clonotype was observed at least ten times. This rearrangement joins TRBV27 to TRBJ2-1; 8 bases agree with TRBD2. CDR1 and CDR2 (germline): MNHEY, SMNVEV (reference sequence). The CDR3 runs 15 residues. V was pared by 7 bases and J by 2 bases, with 7 bases of the junction left unmatched. The CDR3, as DNA: TGTGCCAGCATGTCACCGGGACTAGCCTACAATGAGCAGTTCTTC. Residues: CASMSPGLAYNEQFF.

This clonotype has ten or more counts. V is TRBV20-1 and J is TRBJ2-1; possibly TRBD1 for D (6 bases). This CDR3 is 14 amino acids long. Germline lookup yields CDR1 DFQATT and CDR2 SNEGSKA (reference sequence). The V gene lost 6 bases and the J gene lost 0 bases, with 12 bases spanning the gap. The CDR3 DNA is TGCAGTGCGCGAGGGGGTTACTCCTACAATGAGCAGTTCTTC. It codes for CSARGGYSYNEQFF.

This clonotype has more than one count but fewer than ten. A much larger clone differs by one base, so this may be a read error. J is TRBJ1-1 and V is TRBV7-8; possibly TRBD1 for D (6 bases). Germline CDR1 and CDR2: SGHVS and FQNEAQ. The CDR3 contains 13 residues. The V end was cut by 5 bases, the J end by 10 bases, with 17 bases between. The CDR3 loop reads CASSPNREAVAFF. CDR3 nucleotides: TGTGCCAGCAGCCCCAACAGGGAGGCTGTAGCTTTCTTT.

In this sample, this clonotype turned up many times. The chain employs TRBV5-1 and TRBJ1-5; TRBD1 aligns across 8 bases. CDR1 and CDR2 from the germline V gene are SGHRS and YFSETQ. CDR3 size: 15 residues. Trimming cost V 4 bases and J 2 bases; bases outside gene matches: 5. The CDR3 nucleotides read TGCGCCAGCAGCCTTGACAGGGGTGGCAATCAGCCCCAGCATTTT. Translated: CASSLDRGGNQPQHF.

This clonotype was recorded many times. The J gene is TRBJ2-1, the V gene TRBV11-3; 7 nucleotides match TRBD2. This CDR3 region has 16 residues. Unmatched junction bases numbered 9, after V lost 7 bases and J lost 0 bases. The germline gives CDR1 SGHNT, CDR2 YENEEA. The CDR3 spells CASKGLAGASYNEQFF. In DNA form, the CDR3 reads TGTGCCAGCAAGGGGTTAGCGGGCGCCTCCTACAATGAGCAGTTCTTC.

Worth noting for this clonotype: A clone one base away is much larger, so this may be a read error. This chain connects TRBV7-9 to TRBJ1-1; D ambiguous. CDR1 and CDR2 (germline): SEHNR, FQNEAQ (reference sequence). The CDR3 is made up of 14 amino acids. The CDR3, as DNA: TGTGCCAGCAGCCCGACACAAGGAGGCACTGAAGCTCTCTTT. It specifies CASSPTQGGTEALF. The whole variable domain, remainder taken from reference TRBV7-9 and TRBJ1-1, is DTGVSQNPRHKITKRGQNVTFRCDPISEHNRLYWYRQTLGQGPEFLTYFQNEAQLEKSRLLSDRFSAERPKGSFSTLEIQRTEQGDSAMYLCASSPTQGGTEALFGQGTRLTVV.

There are many counts of this clonotype. The chain has TRBV7-2 and TRBJ2-7; weak D call: TRBD2 (6 bases). Germline CDR1 and CDR2: SGHTA and FQGNSA. The CDR3 runs 13 residues. The V gene lost 6 bases and the J gene lost 5 bases, with 14 bases spanning the gap. This CDR3 reads CASRFPGGHEQYF. The CDR3 DNA reads as TGTGCCAGCAGATTCCCCGGGGGTCACGAGCAGTACTTC.

The table lists this clonotype with many counts. The chain combines TRBV7-9 with TRBJ1-1; 10 bases fit TRBD1. The CDR3 length is 14 residues. V lost 4 bases and J lost 10; bases outside the gene matches: 9. CDR1 and CDR2 (germline): SEHNR, FQNEAQ (reference sequence). The CDR3 here is CASSSSDRGLLAFF. For the CDR3, the DNA is TGTGCCAGCAGCTCCTCTGACAGGGGGCTCTTAGCTTTCTTT.

This clonotype was counted ten times or more. V and J are TRBV4-1 and TRBJ1-5; D not certain. The germline V gene encodes CDR1 MGHRA and CDR2 YSYEKL. The CDR3 loop spans 14 amino acids. The V and J ends lost 1 base and 3 bases respectively, with 7 bases between them. CDR3 in DNA: TGCGCCAGCAGCCAAGGTCGATACAATCAGCCCCAGCATTTT. This translates into CASSQGRYNQPQHF.

A word on this clonotype: Sequence at one end of the junction differs from germline and may be a read error. V usage is TRBV29-1 and J usage is TRBJ2-1; a weak D match, TRBD2 (5 bases). Germline V gene sequence: CDR1 SQVTM, CDR2 ANQGSEA. The length of the CDR3 is 14 residues. The CDR3 sequence is CSVARGVGPNEQFF. Written as DNA, the CDR3 is TGCAGCGTTGCTCGGGGAGTCGGGCCCAATGAGCAGTTCTTT.

Many counts were recorded for this clonotype. The chain links TRBV28 to TRBJ2-7; no reliable D call. This CDR3 is built from 14 residues. Per germline, CDR1 MDHEN and CDR2 SYDVKM. The V and J ends lost 4 bases and 2 bases respectively, with 12 bases between them. In nucleotides, the CDR3 is TGTGCCAGCAGTTCCGGACCGATAACCTACGAGCAGTACTTC. Translated: CASSSGPITYEQYF.

This clonotype is a singleton in its sample. The V gene is TRBV4-3, the J gene TRBJ2-2; maybe TRBD2 (6 bases). The length of the CDR3 is 15 residues. The germline CDR1 and CDR2 sequences are LGHNA and YSLEER. Trimming removed 3 bases from V and 4 bases from J, with 12 bases in between. CDR3 loop: CASSQPGAGTGELFF. DNA for the CDR3: TGCGCCAGCAGCCAGCCGGGAGCGGGCACCGGGGAGCTGTTTTTT.

Regarding this clonotype: A far larger clone is one base from this, pointing to a likely read error. The rearrangement joins TRBV25-1 to TRBJ2-7, with D uncertain. Germline V lookup: CDR1 MGHDK, CDR2 SYGVNS. V dropped 2 bases and J dropped 3 bases, with 2 bases sitting between them. There are 11 residues in the CDR3. The CDR3 DNA reads as TGTGCCAGCAGTGAAGACTACGAGCAGTACTTC. Encoded protein: CASSEDYEQYF.

At least ten counts were recorded for this clonotype. The rearrangement links TRBV9 to TRBJ2-1; 9 bases map to TRBD1. The germline CDR1 and CDR2 sequences are SGDLS and YYNGEE. V gave up 4 bases and J gave up 4 bases; unmatched junction bases: 9. The CDR3 runs 16 residues. CDR3 coding DNA: TGTGCCAGCAGCAAGCCCGGGACAGGGCGATACAATGAGCAGTTCTTC. Its protein is CASSKPGTGRYNEQFF. The complete variable domain, with remaining parts taken from reference TRBV9 and TRBJ2-1, reads DSGVTQTPKHLITATGQRVTLRCSPRSGDLSVYWYQQSLDQGLQFLIQYYNGEERAKGNILERFSAQQFPDLHSELNLSSLELGDSALYFCASSKPGTGRYNEQFFGPGTRLTVL.

A few counts support this clonotype. The chain is built from TRBV28 and TRBJ1-5; 9 nucleotides align to TRBD1. J gave up 8 bases and V 5 bases, and 10 bases lay outside the gene matches. Germline V gives CDR1 MDHEN, CDR2 SYDVKM. The CDR3 is 15 residues long. CDR3 DNA sequence: TGTGCCAGCAGTCCTCAAACAGGGGGCCTGAAGCCCCAGCATTTT. Its protein product is CASSPQTGGLKPQHF.

This clonotype was recorded at least ten times. The J gene is TRBJ2-7, the V gene TRBV5-1; TRBD1 agrees at 10 bases. The CDR3 is 16 amino acids. V shed 4 bases and J 2 bases; nucleotides not matched to a gene: 9. Germline V CDR1 and CDR2: SGHRS, YFSETQ. CDR3 in amino acids: CASSKEPGQGPYEQYF. The CDR3 nucleotides read TGCGCCAGCAGCAAAGAACCGGGACAGGGGCCCTACGAGCAGTACTTC.

In its sample, this clonotype was seen many times. The chain employs TRBV2 and TRBJ2-7; D possibly corresponds to TRBD1 (5 bases). The CDR3 length is 12 residues. V was pared by 9 bases and J by 5 bases, with 14 bases between. Germline values: CDR1 SNHLY, CDR2 FYNNEI. Here the CDR3 DNA reads TGTGCCAGTTCTGGGTTAGGGGACGAGCAGTACTTC. Translation gives CASSGLGDEQYF. Drawing the rest from reference TRBV2 and TRBJ2-7, the complete variable domain is EPEVTQTPSHQVTQMGQEVILRCVPISNHLYFYWYRQILGQKVEFLVSFYNNEISEKSEIFDDQFSVERPDGSNFTLKIRSTKLEDSAMYFCASSGLGDEQYFGPGTRLTVT.